One sample yielded the 11 T cell receptor beta chains listed below, sequenced in a study of blood T cells in healthy people across ages. A second PCR of 7 to 11 cycles used a sample-barcoded 5' primer and a J-beta primer mix. TCRdb reprocessed the 5' RACE reads with MiXCR, giving one entry per CDR3 protein. The sample yields 1.5 million to 2 million distinct CDR3 sequences, roughly 28% seen once. Sequencing used blood. These receptors originate from a woman aged 25-40 years in good health.

This chain uses TRBV4-1 with TRBJ1-2; possibly TRBD1 for D (6 bases). This CDR3 is built from 16 residues. Germline CDR1 and CDR2: MGHRA and YSYEKL. V lost 2 bases to trimming and J lost 6 bases, with 19 bases between them. The CDR3 sequence is CASSQFRDIGTNGYTF. The CDR3 region has the DNA TGCGCCAGCAGCCAATTCCGGGACATCGGAACCAATGGCTACACCTTC.

This clonotype was detected only a few times. In nucleotides, the CDR3 is TGCGCCAGCAGCTTGGAGGGACAGGATCAGCCCCAGCATTTT. Protein product: CASSLEGQDQPQHF. This rearrangement joins TRBV5-1 to TRBJ1-5, with 8 positions matching TRBD1. Germline trimming cut 0 bases from V and 5 bases from J; bases unmatched to any gene: 1. Per germline, CDR1 SGHRS and CDR2 YFSETQ. The CDR3 is made up of 14 amino acids.

This clonotype has just a few counts. CDR3 in DNA: TGCAGTGCTAGAGATGGGAAAACCGCTGTCTACGAGCAGTACTTC. It translates to CSARDGKTAVYEQYF. The rearrangement uses TRBV20-1 and TRBJ2-4; D is unclear. The DNA matches TRBJ2-7 better at its end, which makes the J call doubtful. The CDR3 has 15 residues. Germline loops: CDR1 DFQATT, CDR2 SNEGSKA (reference sequence).

The table lists this clonotype with a few counts. The CDR3 nucleotides read TGTGCCACCAGTCCCCGAGGACTAGCGGAGACCAATGAGCAGTTCTTC. Translated, it gives CATSPRGLAETNEQFF. The rearrangement uses TRBV24-1 and TRBJ2-1; TRBD2 matches at 10 bases. Trimming removed 6 bases from V and 6 bases from J; junction bases left unmatched: 10. The CDR3 is 16 residues long. In germline, CDR1 is KGHDR, CDR2 SFDVKD.

The chain couples TRBV19 to TRBJ2-1; D is uncertain. Germline V gene sequence: CDR1 LNHDA, CDR2 SQIVND (reference sequence). This CDR3 is 14 amino acids long. The V end was cut by 10 bases, the J end by 5 bases, with 18 bases between. In DNA form, the CDR3 reads TGTGCCACCGGGCGCCCAGCATCTAACAATGAGCAGTTCTTC. Its protein product is CATGRPASNNEQFF.

This clonotype was found a few times. This chain uses TRBV24-1 with TRBJ2-3; perhaps D is TRBD1 or TRBD2 (5 bases each). The V gene lost 7 bases and the J gene lost 5 bases, with 15 bases spanning the gap. CDR1 KGHDR and CDR2 SFDVKD come from the germline V gene. The CDR3 spans 14 residues. For the CDR3, the DNA is TGTGCCACCAGAAGGGACGTGACAGAAGATACGCAGTATTTT. Translating it yields CATRRDVTEDTQYF.

Remarks on this clonotype: A much larger clone is a single base away; this may be a read error. The genes are TRBV9 and TRBJ2-1; D is possibly TRBD1 or TRBD2 (5 bases each). With 2 bases removed from V and 13 bases from J, the gap between germline ends came to 22 bases. The CDR3 runs to 15 residues. Looked up from germline, CDR1 is SGDLS and CDR2 is YYNGEE. The CDR3 loop reads CASSVGDVRQETQFF. The DNA for the CDR3 is TGTGCCAGCAGCGTCGGGGACGTACGACAAGAGACCCAGTTCTTC.

The V gene is TRBV4-3, the J gene TRBJ1-5, with D uncertain. CDR1 and CDR2 from the germline V gene are LGHNA and YSLEER. V was trimmed by 3 bases and J by 4 bases, leaving 19 bases between them. The CDR3 spans 17 residues. CDR3 sequence reads: CASSHPQATIPNQPQHF. CDR3 coding DNA: TGCGCCAGCAGCCACCCCCAGGCCACCATCCCAAATCAGCCCCAGCATTTT.

A single count supports this clonotype. The CDR3 nucleotides are TGTGCCAGCAGACTAGCGGGTTCAGAGACCCAGTACTTC. Translation: CASRLAGSETQYF. The V and J genes are TRBV7-2 and TRBJ2-5; 9 bases fit TRBD2. The trim removed 6 bases at V and 4 bases at J, leaving 3 bases unmatched. This CDR3 has 13 amino acids. CDR1 is SGHTA and CDR2 is FQGNSA in the germline V gene.

The rearrangement links TRBV30 to TRBJ2-4; 11 bases align to TRBD1. V shed 1 base, J shed 9 bases, and the junction held 8 bases outside the gene matches. Per the germline V gene, CDR1 is GTSNPN and CDR2 is SVGIG (reference sequence). The CDR3 totals 15 residues. CDR3 nucleotide sequence: TGTGCCTGGAGTGCTCCGGGACAGGGGGTTCCCATTCAGTACTTC. Amino acids: CAWSAPGQGVPIQYF.

This clonotype was observed a few times. The chain uses TRBV12-3 or TRBV12-4 and TRBJ1-6, with D unclear. This CDR3 has 12 residues. Trimming removed 7 bases from V and 8 bases from J, with 9 bases in between. The CDR3, as DNA: TGTGCCAGCAACCGCCGAGATTCACCCCTCCACTTT. Protein product: CASNRRDSPLHF.